This entry lists 18 T cell receptor beta chains sequenced from one sample in a study of vaccination and CD4 T cells after COVID-19. Treatment given: roughly 10-day PBMC culture with coronavirus spike peptide pools or control peptides (ViraFEST assay). The Oncomine TCR Beta short-read assay sequenced DNA from cultured CD4+ T cells. TCRdb recomputed calls from the PCR reads with MiXCR, one row per CDR3 protein. The profile shows some 13,000 distinct CDR3 sequences, around two fifths of them singletons. Their recognized antigens are unknown. The sequencing sample was made of CD4+ T cells from blood, cultured in vitro. The receptor source for this set is a human donor who had recovered from COVID-19.

This clonotype was seen only a few times. The gene calls are TRBV24-1 and TRBJ2-5; TRBD1 matches at 11 bases. Germline V gives CDR1 KGHDR, CDR2 SFDVKD. The CDR3 runs 17 residues. The V and J ends lost 4 bases and 4 bases, in that order; junction bases with no gene match: 10. CDR3 loop: CATSDQLPGTGGETQYF. In DNA, the CDR3 is TGTGCCACCAGTGACCAATTACCCGGGACAGGGGGAGAGACCCAGTACTTC.

V gene TRBV12-3 or TRBV12-4 combines with J gene TRBJ2-7; 7 bases match TRBD2. V lost 6 bases, J lost 2 bases, and 19 bases stayed unmatched. The CDR3 is 18 amino acids. CDR3: CASSTLRLAERAPYEQYF. As DNA, the CDR3 is TGTGCCAGCAGCACCCTCCGCCTAGCGGAGAGGGCTCCCTACGAGCAGTACTTC.

This clonotype has more than one count but fewer than ten. The J gene is TRBJ2-5, the V gene TRBV6-1; tentatively, D is TRBD1 or TRBD2 (6 bases each). This CDR3 has 16 amino acids. Trimming removed 2 bases from V and 9 bases from J, with 22 bases in between. CDR1 and CDR2 (germline): MNHNS, SASEGT. For the CDR3, the DNA is TGTGCCAGCAGTGAAACTGGCTTCTACCCAAGGGGGGCCCAGTACTTC. Encoded protein: CASSETGFYPRGAQYF.

In its sample, this clonotype was seen a few times. J is TRBJ2-7 and V is TRBV20-1; TRBD2 matches 14 bases. Germline values: CDR1 DFQATT, CDR2 SNEGSKA (reference sequence). J lost 6 bases, V lost 6 bases, and 4 bases had no gene match. The CDR3 extends over 13 amino acids. CDR3 loop: CSAKGLAGVEQYF. The DNA of the CDR3 is TGCAGTGCAAAGGGACTAGCGGGAGTCGAGCAGTACTTC.

This rearrangement joins TRBV18 to TRBJ2-2; D is ambiguous. Germline V gene lookup returns CDR1 KGHSH and CDR2 LQKENI. The V end lost 1 base, the J end lost 5 bases, and 14 bases lay between the germline ends. The CDR3 extends over 16 amino acids. The CDR3 DNA follows: TGTGCCAGCTCACCACGGGCAACCCGGCGGACCGGGGAGCTGTTTTTT. This sequence encodes CASSPRATRRTGELFF.

The chain links TRBV29-1 to TRBJ2-3; D is unresolved. Germline CDR1 SQVTM, CDR2 ANQGSEA. V lost 3 bases and J 3 bases, leaving 13 bases between the germline ends. This CDR3 spans 14 amino acids. The CDR3 is CSVESRWDTDTQYF. The CDR3 DNA sequence: TGCAGCGTTGAGAGTCGGTGGGATACAGATACGCAGTATTTT.

This clonotype showed up just a few times. This chain uses TRBV10-3 with TRBJ1-6, with 7 bases fitting TRBD1. The CDR3 spans 18 residues. CDR1 ENHRY and CDR2 SYGVKD come from the germline V gene. J was trimmed by 8 bases and V by 6 bases; bases with no gene match: 19. The CDR3 sequence is CAIRGVGDSERWHSPLHF. CDR3 nucleotide sequence: TGTGCCATCAGGGGGGTCGGGGACAGCGAGCGTTGGCATTCACCCCTCCACTTT.

This clonotype was counted a few times. The gene calls are TRBV9 and TRBJ2-7, with D tentatively TRBD2 (6 bases). Germline-derived CDR1 and CDR2 are SGDLS and YYNGEE. V lost 2 bases, J lost 1 base, and 10 bases lay in between. The CDR3 loop spans 14 amino acids. The CDR3 nucleotides are TGTGCCAGCAGCGTCACGGCGGGGTCCTACGAGCAGTACTTC. This gives the protein CASSVTAGSYEQYF.

This clonotype has more than one count but fewer than ten. The chain carries TRBV2 and TRBJ1-5; 8 bases agree with TRBD1. The CDR3 has 14 residues. Germline V lookup: CDR1 SNHLY, CDR2 FYNNEI. V lost 7 bases and J lost 6; bases outside the gene matches: 8. The CDR3 region has the DNA TGTGCCAGCACCTTACAGGGGGTTGGTCAGCCCCAGCATTTT. The encoded protein is CASTLQGVGQPQHF. Complete variable domain (other parts from reference TRBV2 and TRBJ1-5): EPEVTQTPSHQVTQMGQEVILRCVPISNHLYFYWYRQILGQKVEFLVSFYNNEISEKSEIFDDQFSVERPDGSNFTLKIRSTKLEDSAMYFCASTLQGVGQPQHFGDGTRLSIL.

This clonotype was found a few times. The CDR3 DNA is TGCAGTGCTAGAGACTGGGGGCGGGAGAAGTACAATGAGCAGTTCTTC. Amino acid sequence: CSARDWGREKYNEQFF. V is TRBV20-1 and J is TRBJ2-1, with D perhaps matching TRBD2 (7 bases). From germline, CDR1 is DFQATT and CDR2 SNEGSKA (reference sequence). This CDR3 spans 16 amino acids. Trimming cost V 0 bases and J 4 bases, with 16 bases left between them.

The V call is TRBV2, the J call TRBJ1-1; maybe TRBD1 (5 bases). The CDR3 is 13 amino acids. With 7 bases removed from V and 1 base from J, the gap between germline ends came to 10 bases. Germline CDR1 SNHLY, CDR2 FYNNEI. CDR3 in DNA: TGTGCCAGCATGGGCAGGGAGAACACTGAAGCTTTCTTT. Encoded protein: CASMGRENTEAFF.

The chain has TRBV20-1 and TRBJ2-5, with 7 bases fitting TRBD1. Looked up from germline, CDR1 is DFQATT and CDR2 is SNEGSKA (reference sequence). There are 13 residues in the CDR3. V lost 4 bases and J lost 9; bases outside the gene matches: 11. The CDR3 coding sequence is TGCAGTGCTATTCACCCGGACAGGCTGGCCCAGTACTTC. It codes for CSAIHPDRLAQYF.

V gene TRBV15 combines with J gene TRBJ1-4; D not certain. Trimming cost V 0 bases and J 0 bases, with 8 bases left between them. Germline assignment: CDR1 LNHNV and CDR2 YYDKDF (reference sequence). The CDR3 loop spans 16 amino acids. The CDR3 reads CATSRERPSTNEKLFF. The CDR3 nucleotides read TGTGCCACCAGCAGAGAGAGGCCTTCAACTAATGAAAAACTGTTTTTT.

J is TRBJ2-1 and V is TRBV25-1; no clear D gene. The CDR3 runs 14 residues. Per germline, CDR1 MGHDK and CDR2 SYGVNS. V was pared by 5 bases and J by 0 bases, with 8 bases between. The CDR3 nucleotides are TGTGCCAGCAGTCGCGGAAGCTCCTACAATGAGCAGTTCTTC. Translated: CASSRGSSYNEQFF.

V and J are TRBV27 and TRBJ1-1, with TRBD1 matching over 8 bases. The junction had 3 bases not matched to a gene; V was cut back by 5 bases and J by 7 bases. Germline CDR1 reads MNHEY; CDR2 reads SMNVEV (reference sequence). This CDR3 spans 12 amino acids. The CDR3: CASSRGTGEAFF. DNA of the CDR3: TGTGCCAGCAGTCGCGGGACAGGTGAAGCTTTCTTT.

A word on this clonotype: A junction boundary mismatches the germline segment, possibly from a read error. The chain recombines TRBV19 with TRBJ2-1; D is uncertain. CDR1 LNHDA and CDR2 SQIVND come from the germline V gene (reference sequence). The CDR3 totals 11 residues. The CDR3 nucleotides are TGTGCCAGTAGTAACTGGGCTATCATGCTCTTC. As protein: CASSNWAIMLF.

This clonotype has a single count. The rearrangement joins TRBV24-1 to TRBJ1-5; D remains unclear. Trimming pared 9 bases from V and 3 bases from J, leaving 8 bases between. Germline assignment: CDR1 KGHDR and CDR2 SFDVKD. The CDR3 consists of 12 residues. The CDR3 DNA reads TGTGCCACCTCCGGGTCCAATCAGCCCCAGCATTTT. It translates to CATSGSNQPQHF.

This chain links TRBV2 with TRBJ2-5, with TRBD2 matching over 7 bases. The CDR3 has 12 amino acids. Losses at the gene ends were 6 bases for V and 5 bases for J; bases not matched to a gene: 3. The germline gives CDR1 SNHLY, CDR2 FYNNEI. For the CDR3, the DNA is TGTGCCAGCAGCGGGGGGTGGGAGACCCAGTACTTC. Its protein is CASSGGWETQYF.